This T cell receptor beta chain was recovered during a study of blood T cells in healthy people across ages. The CDR3 contains 16 residues. Unmatched junction bases numbered 7, after V lost 6 bases and J lost 2 bases. Per the germline V gene, CDR1 is MNHGY and CDR2 is SVAAGI. A sample-barcoded 5' primer and a J-beta primer mix were used in a second PCR of roughly 7 to 11 cycles. TCRdb analysed the 5' RACE reads with MiXCR anew, one entry per CDR3 protein. The repertoire holds 1 million or so distinct CDR3 sequences, with around 27% as singletons. The sample also formed part of further work on T cells of mothers and their children. That paper adds: The people who donated were a few healthy Caucasian mothers and their six children.

The sequenced material came from blood. The chain joins TRBV6-9 to TRBJ2-3, with 11 bases aligning to TRBD2. The receptor was isolated from a girl aged 2 to 10 in good health. The CDR3 DNA reads as TGTGCCAGCAGACCGGGACTAGCGGTTCCCACAGATACGCAGTATTTT. Protein sequence: CASRPGLAVPTDTQYF.